These T cell receptor beta chains were read from a single sample in a study of control samples from healthy donors and cancer patients. The protocol was immunoSEQ multiplex PCR, while the TCRdb copy is restricted to in-frame clones and leaves out a portion. The data show approximately 150,000 clones, with around 94% seen just once and 1.3% to 1.5% held by the top ten. The specimen was blood. These receptors all come from a woman between 18 and 30 years old in good health. Both conserved end residues are part of each CDR3. The order of the fields is D gene, J gene, V gene, clone size, CDR3 DNA, CDR3 protein. The D gene is left open where the match is weak. Expanded clones get a size class; other rows say once, few or many, or leave the size out.

.,TRBJ2-2,TRBV6-1,.,TGTGCCAGCAGTGAAAGAAACAGTCGAGGGGAGCTGTTTTTT,CASSERNSRGELFF
.,TRBJ1-5,TRBV6-5,.,TGTGCCAGCAGTCAAACTGATCAGCCCCAGCATTTT,CASSQTDQPQHF
.,TRBJ1-1,TRBV7-9,.,TGTGCCAGCAGCTTAACGACGGAGATGAACACTGAAGCTTTCTTT,CASSLTTEMNTEAFF
.,TRBJ2-3,TRBV24-1,.,TGTGCCACCAGTGATCCCGGACAGTTTAGCACAGATACGCAGTATTTT,CATSDPGQFSTDTQYF
.,TRBJ1-3,TRBV11-3,.,TGTGCCAGCAGCCAGGACGGACTTTCTGGAAACACCATATATTTT,CASSQDGLSGNTIYF
.,TRBJ1-1,TRBV7-2,.,TGTGCCAGCAGCTTAGTGGGGCTCGCTGAAGCTTTCTTT,CASSLVGLAEAFF
.,TRBJ1-5,TRBV3-1/TRBV3-2,.,TGTGCCAGCAGCCAAGGACACTCACAGCCCCAGCATTTT,CASSQGHSQPQHF
TRBD1,TRBJ1-5,TRBV28,.,TGTGCCAGCCACAGGGGGCACTCCCCTATACGCAATCAGCCCCAGCATTTT,CASHRGHSPIRNQPQHF
.,TRBJ2-5,TRBV12-3/TRBV12-4,.,TGTGCCAGCAGTTTCGAAGAGACCCAGTACTTC,CASSFEETQYF
TRBD1,TRBJ1-2,TRBV7-2,.,TGTGCCAGCAGCTTAGGACAGGGAGGTGGCTACACCTTC,CASSLGQGGGYTF
.,TRBJ2-3,TRBV11-2,.,TGTGCCAGCAGCTTAGTACAGGGCTACACAGATACGCAGTATTTT,CASSLVQGYTDTQYF
.,TRBJ2-6,TRBV7-8,once,TGTGCCAGCAGCTTAGTCCCAGGGCCTGGGGCCAACGTCCTGACTTTC,CASSLVPGPGANVLTF
TRBD1,TRBJ1-2,TRBV6-5,.,TGTGCCAGCAGTTCTACAGGGGGGCACTATGGCTACACCTTC,CASSSTGGHYGYTF
.,TRBJ2-1,TRBV7-2,.,TGTGCCAGCAGCTGGGGACGGATGGAGCAGTTCTTC,CASSWGRMEQFF
TRBD1,TRBJ1-5,TRBV7-2,.,TGTGCCAGCAGCTTAGTGCGGGACAGTAGCAATCAGCCCCAGCATTTT,CASSLVRDSSNQPQHF
.,TRBJ2-2,TRBV4-3,once,TGCGCCAGCAGCCAAGATGGGGGTAGGGGAACCGGGGAGCTGTTTTTT,CASSQDGGRGTGELFF
.,TRBJ1-2,TRBV28,.,TGTGCCAGCACCCGACCCCGAAGTGGCTACACCTTC,CASTRPRSGYTF
.,TRBJ1-4,TRBV12-3/TRBV12-4,.,TGTGCCAGCAGTTTAAATGAAAAACTGTTTTTT,CASSLNEKLFF
TRBD1,TRBJ1-2,TRBV5-1,.,TGCGCCAGCAGCTTGGGACAGGGGGAGAATGGCTACACCTTC,CASSLGQGENGYTF
.,TRBJ1-4,TRBV9,.,TGTGCCAGCAGCGCCTACACGTCAACTAATGAAAAACTGTTTTTT,CASSAYTSTNEKLFF
TRBD1,TRBJ1-6,TRBV18,.,TGTGCCAGCTCACAAGACAGGGGAGGATCACCCCTCCACTTT,CASSQDRGGSPLHF
.,TRBJ2-5,TRBV9,.,TGTGCCAGCAGCGCCGAGGGTTCGTGGCAAGAGACCCAGTACTTC,CASSAEGSWQETQYF
.,TRBJ1-5,TRBV9,.,TGTGCCAGCAGCGCGGAAGGGGCGATGAATCAGCCCCAGCATTTT,CASSAEGAMNQPQHF
.,TRBJ1-1,TRBV11-3,.,TGTGCCAGCAGCTTAGGCTACAGTTATGAAGCTTTCTTT,CASSLGYSYEAFF
.,TRBJ2-7,TRBV4-2,.,TGTGCCAGCAGCCAGACCGACAGTGCCTACGAGCAGTACTTC,CASSQTDSAYEQYF
.,TRBJ2-7,TRBV2,.,TGTGCCAGCAGTGAAGACCAGTCCTACGAGCAGTACTTC,CASSEDQSYEQYF
TRBD2,TRBJ2-3,TRBV11-2,.,TGTGCCAGCAGCCCAACGACTAGCAGGACTACGCAGTATTTT,CASSPTTSRTTQYF
.,TRBJ2-1,TRBV5-4,.,TGTGCCAGCAGCTTGGGAATGGGGAATGAGCAGTTCTTC,CASSLGMGNEQFF
.,TRBJ2-2,TRBV28,.,TGTGCCACCCATAGGGCAGGCTACACCGGGGAGCTGTTTTTT,CATHRAGYTGELFF
.,TRBJ2-2,TRBV19,.,TGTGCCAGTACTCGGGCCGGGGAGCTGTTTTTT,CASTRAGELFF
TRBD1,TRBJ2-7,TRBV7-2,.,TGTGCCAGCAGCCTAAGGACAGGCGCCTACGAGCAGTACTTC,CASSLRTGAYEQYF
.,TRBJ2-5,TRBV5-1,.,TGCGCCAGCAGCTTTCCCGGGCAAGAGACCCAGTACTTC,CASSFPGQETQYF
TRBD1,TRBJ1-3,TRBV11-1,.,TGTGCCAGCAGGAAGGGGGCGAGCTCTGGAAACACCATATATTTT,CASRKGASSGNTIYF
.,TRBJ2-7,TRBV6-2/TRBV6-3,.,TGTGCCAGCAGTTATCGCTACGAGCAGTACTTC,CASSYRYEQYF
TRBD2,TRBJ2-7,TRBV2,.,TGTGCCAGCAGTGAAATAGCGGGAGGGGGCGAGCAGTACTTC,CASSEIAGGGEQYF
.,TRBJ1-1,TRBV27,.,TGTGCCAGCAGTCCCGACAGGTTTGGAGACACTGAAGCTTTCTTT,CASSPDRFGDTEAFF
.,TRBJ2-1,TRBV7-8,.,TGTGCCAGCAGCCCGACTGAAAATGAGCAGTTCTTC,CASSPTENEQFF
.,TRBJ2-7,TRBV4-3,once,TGCGCCAGCAGCCCGAATCCGGGGTCGTACGAGCAGTACTTC,CASSPNPGSYEQYF
.,TRBJ1-5,TRBV2,.,TGTGCCAGCAGTGAGCAGGGTCTGAGGGCCAATCAGCCCCAGCATTTT,CASSEQGLRANQPQHF
TRBD2,TRBJ2-2,TRBV28,.,TGTGCCAGCAGTTTCAAGGCACGTAGCGGGGGGGACACCGGGGAGCTGTTTTTT,CASSFKARSGGDTGELFF